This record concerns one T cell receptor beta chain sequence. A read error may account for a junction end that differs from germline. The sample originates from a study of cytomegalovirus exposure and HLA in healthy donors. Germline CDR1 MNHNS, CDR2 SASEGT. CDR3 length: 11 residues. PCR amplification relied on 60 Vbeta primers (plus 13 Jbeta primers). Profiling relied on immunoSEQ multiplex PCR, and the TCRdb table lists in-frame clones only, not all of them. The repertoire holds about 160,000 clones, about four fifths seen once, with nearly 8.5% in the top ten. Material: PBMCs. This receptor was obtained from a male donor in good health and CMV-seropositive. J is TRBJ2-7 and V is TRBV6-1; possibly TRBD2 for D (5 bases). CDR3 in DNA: TGTGCCAGCAGCCACGATTTCCCGGGGTGGTTC. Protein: CASSHDFPGWF.